This T cell receptor (beta chain) was sequenced in a study of blood T cell repertoires in COVID-19. Measured with immunoSEQ multiplex PCR; TCRdb has only the in-frame clones, and not every one. The sample carries about 160,000 clones, approximately 88% recorded once. The CDR3 spans 15 residues. The V and J ends lost 1 base and 5 bases respectively, with 14 bases between them. Looked up from germline, CDR1 is SGHTA and CDR2 is FQGNSA. This TCR came from a woman aged 80 or over with active or convalescent COVID-19. Sequenced sample: peripheral blood. The chain combines TRBV7-2 with TRBJ2-5; possible D gene TRBD2, 5 bases. The chain's CDR3 is CASSLVAVGVETQYF. The CDR3 DNA sequence: TGTGCCAGCAGCTTAGTGGCCGTGGGAGTGGAGACCCAGTACTTC.